The 21 T cell receptor beta chains reported below all come from one sample, sequenced in a study of T cells in Graves' hyperthyroidism and ophthalmopathy. Amplification of TCR beta CDR3 regions used RNA as the template. First-round RT-PCR targeting the TCR CDR3 was performed with the HTBI primer set. TCRdb recomputed calls from the multiplex PCR reads with MiXCR, one row per CDR3 protein. The data hold 35,000 or so distinct CDR3 sequences, with around half observed a single time. Sequencing used blood. These receptors all stem from a man aged 40-49 years with Graves' ophthalmopathy.

This clonotype was seen at least ten times. V and J are TRBV6-1 and TRBJ2-3, with TRBD1 matching over 10 bases. Germline CDR1 and CDR2: MNHNS and SASEGT. The CDR3 runs 15 residues. The V segment lost 7 bases and the J segment 2 bases; nucleotides outside the gene matches: 6. CDR3 loop: CASTLDRGDTDTQYF. CDR3 coding DNA: TGTGCCAGCACCTTGGACAGGGGGGACACAGATACGCAGTATTTT.

V is TRBV5-1 and J is TRBJ1-1; tentatively, D is TRBD1 (5 bases). Trimming left V 0 bases short and J 8 bases short, with 17 bases between. Per germline, CDR1 SGHRS and CDR2 YFSETQ. This CDR3 spans 15 amino acids. The CDR3 reads CASSLEQAARTEAFF. CDR3 sequence (DNA): TGCGCCAGCAGCTTGGAACAGGCTGCACGCACAGAAGCTTTCTTT.

The rearrangement joins TRBV2 to TRBJ2-5; 10 bases match TRBD1. The length of the CDR3 is 13 residues. The J segment lost 5 bases and the V segment lost 10 bases, leaving 7 bases of the junction unmatched. From germline, CDR1 is SNHLY and CDR2 FYNNEI. This CDR3 is CATRRDRGETQYF. The CDR3 DNA reads TGTGCCACCCGACGGGACAGGGGTGAGACCCAGTACTTC.

The CDR3 DNA sequence: TGCAGTGCCCGTCGGACTAGCGGGGGTAGCACAGATACGCAGTATTTT. Amino acid sequence: CSARRTSGGSTDTQYF. The gene calls are TRBV20-1 and TRBJ2-3; 13 positions agree with TRBD2. This CDR3 is 16 amino acids long. V lost 6 bases to trimming and J lost 0 bases; unmatched junction nucleotides: 6. Germline V gene sequence: CDR1 DFQATT, CDR2 SNEGSKA (reference sequence).

The gene calls are TRBV20-1 and TRBJ2-7; D may correspond to TRBD1 or TRBD2 (6 bases each). The CDR3 has 15 amino acids. Germline loops: CDR1 DFQATT, CDR2 SNEGSKA (reference sequence). V shed 3 bases and J shed 9 bases, with 24 bases lying between them. CDR3 sequence: CSARGGYTGVSGQYF. The CDR3 DNA follows: TGCAGTGCTAGGGGGGGCTACACCGGGGTCTCAGGGCAGTACTTC.

Many counts were recorded for this clonotype. V and J are TRBV12-3 or TRBV12-4 and TRBJ2-7; maybe TRBD2 (5 bases). The V end lost 3 bases, the J end lost 6 bases, and 21 bases lay between the germline ends. CDR3 length: 16 residues. The CDR3 loop is CASSFWFRVGAGEQYF. The CDR3 bases are TGTGCCAGCAGTTTTTGGTTTCGGGTCGGCGCGGGCGAGCAGTACTTC.

CDR3 loop: CASRGTGDGYTF. As DNA, the CDR3 is TGTGCCAGCCGCGGGACAGGGGATGGCTACACCTTC. The J gene is TRBJ1-2, the V gene TRBV7-8, with TRBD1 identical over 10 bases. Germline assignment: CDR1 SGHVS and CDR2 FQNEAQ. The CDR3 covers 12 residues. V shed 8 bases, J shed 6 bases, and the junction held 3 bases outside the gene matches.

This clonotype has a count of ten or more. The chain is built from TRBV6-1 and TRBJ2-3, with 9 positions matching TRBD2. The ends lost 3 bases at V and 4 bases at J; junction bases unmatched: 5. The germline CDR1 and CDR2 sequences are MNHNS and SASEGT. The CDR3 contains 15 residues. DNA for the CDR3: TGTGCCAGCAGTGAGTTGCGGGGGGGGCCAGATACGCAGTATTTT. Its translation is CASSELRGGPDTQYF.

At least ten counts were recorded for this clonotype. The CDR3: CASTGLEDGGSPLHF. The DNA for the CDR3 is TGTGCCAGCACGGGCCTTGAGGATGGAGGATCACCCCTCCACTTT. J is TRBJ1-6 and V is TRBV6-5; the D is unclear. Germline V gives CDR1 MNHEY, CDR2 SVGAGI. The CDR3 contains 15 residues. Trimming removed 7 bases from V and 10 bases from J, with 20 bases in between.

The V and J genes are TRBV24-1 and TRBJ2-7; 7 positions agree with TRBD1. The J segment lost 1 base and the V segment lost 5 bases, leaving 4 bases of the junction unmatched. There are 14 residues in the CDR3. Germline V gene data show CDR1 as KGHDR and CDR2 as SFDVKD. CDR3 DNA sequence: TGTGCCACCAGTGTAAGGGGGCCTTCCTACGAGCAGTACTTC. Translating it yields CATSVRGPSYEQYF.

This clonotype was found many times. The chain uses TRBV12-3 or TRBV12-4 and TRBJ2-1; tentatively, D is TRBD1 or TRBD2 (5 bases each). The CDR3 covers 15 residues. Trimming took off 7 bases at V and 2 bases at J, with 15 bases between the two ends. The DNA of the CDR3 is TGTGCCAGCAAACCGAGGGGCCTAACCTACAATGAGCAGTTCTTC. Its protein product is CASKPRGLTYNEQFF.

This clonotype was picked up many times. The chain combines TRBV6-5 with TRBJ1-1; D may be TRBD1 (5 bases). V dropped 0 bases and J dropped 6 bases, with 11 bases sitting between them. The CDR3 loop spans 14 amino acids. Germline V gene data show CDR1 as MNHEY and CDR2 as SVGAGI. CDR3 loop: CASSYSLRGAEAFF. CDR3 bases: TGTGCCAGCAGTTACTCGCTGAGGGGAGCTGAAGCTTTCTTT.

This clonotype was seen ten or more times. The gene calls are TRBV20-1 and TRBJ2-1, with D unclear. Germline CDR1 is DFQATT and CDR2 is SNEGSKA (reference sequence). V gave up 5 bases and J gave up 8 bases, with 10 bases separating them. The CDR3 length is 11 residues. The CDR3 loop is CSAPFYYEQFF. The DNA for the CDR3 is TGCAGTGCTCCCTTCTATTATGAGCAGTTCTTC.

This chain links TRBV20-1 with TRBJ2-7; D is perhaps TRBD2 (6 bases). CDR3 length equals 14 residues. The germline V and J ends were trimmed by 4 bases and 3 bases, with 16 bases remaining between them. The V gene's germline CDR1 is DFQATT and CDR2 SNEGSKA (reference sequence). The CDR3 sequence is CSATDWDSSYEQYF. The DNA for the CDR3 is TGCAGTGCTACAGACTGGGACTCCAGCTACGAGCAGTACTTC.

This clonotype came up many times. The rearrangement joins TRBV2 to TRBJ1-2; D not certain. The CDR3 contains 15 residues. Germline assignment: CDR1 SNHLY and CDR2 FYNNEI. Trimming stripped 3 bases from V and 0 bases from J, with 11 bases between. Here the CDR3 DNA reads TGTGCCAGCAGTGATTCTCGGGATTCTAACTATGGCTACACCTTC. Translation: CASSDSRDSNYGYTF.

Details on this clonotype: At one end the junction does not follow the germline gene, possibly because of a read error. This chain connects TRBV5-1 to TRBJ1-1; D gene ambiguous. The CDR3 sequence is 13 residues long. Germline assignment: CDR1 SGHRS and CDR2 YFSETQ. Written as DNA, the CDR3 is TGCGCCAGCAGCTTGGGCGGGAACACTGTAGCTTTCTTT. It encodes CASSLGGNTVAFF.

With respect to this clonotype: This could be a read error, since a much larger clone is one nucleotide away. The rearrangement joins TRBV30 to TRBJ2-1; 12 positions match TRBD2. The germline CDR1 and CDR2 sequences are GTSNPN and SVGIG (reference sequence). This CDR3 spans 14 amino acids. The CDR3 spells CACLLAGGPSEQSF. CDR3 sequence (DNA): TGTGCCTGTCTTCTAGCGGGAGGGCCAAGTGAGCAGTCCTTC.

The V gene is TRBV29-1, the J gene TRBJ2-5; perhaps TRBD1 as D (5 bases). Trimming left V 4 bases short and J 3 bases short, with 15 bases between. The V gene's germline CDR1 is SQVTM and CDR2 ANQGSEA. The CDR3 totals 14 residues. CDR3 coding DNA: TGCAGCGTTGCAGGGTTTACAGCTGAAGAGACCCAGTACTTC. Protein sequence: CSVAGFTAEETQYF.

In its sample, this clonotype was seen many times. The chain combines TRBV19 with TRBJ1-4, with TRBD1 identical over 7 bases. The V and J ends lost 7 bases and 5 bases, in that order; junction bases with no gene match: 4. Germline V gives CDR1 LNHDA, CDR2 SQIVND (reference sequence). The CDR3 totals 13 residues. CDR3 residues: CASTVTGNEKLFF. The CDR3 nucleotides read TGTGCCAGTACTGTGACAGGGAATGAAAAACTGTTTTTT.

The genes are TRBV20-1 and TRBJ2-7; 9 nucleotides match TRBD2. The J segment lost 6 bases and the V segment lost 5 bases, leaving 11 bases of the junction unmatched. The CDR3 has 14 amino acids. CDR1 and CDR2 (germline): DFQATT, SNEGSKA (reference sequence). This chain's CDR3 is CSALIAGVLGEQYF. In DNA form, the CDR3 reads TGCAGTGCTTTAATAGCGGGAGTCCTAGGCGAGCAGTACTTC.

The chain employs TRBV10-3 and TRBJ1-1; 10 nucleotides agree with TRBD1. Germline CDR1 is ENHRY and CDR2 is SYGVKD. CDR3 length: 12 residues. The V segment lost 5 bases and the J segment 12 bases; nucleotides outside the gene matches: 6. CDR3 DNA sequence: TGTGCCATCAGTCCGGGACAGGGGTCGACTTTCTTT. It codes for CAISPGQGSTFF.